One T cell receptor (beta chain) is described in this entry. Antigen specificity is unknown. These data belong to a study of glioma-infiltrating T cells after dendritic cell vaccination. CDR3 length equals 14 residues. Sequenced by immunoSEQ multiplex PCR; TCRdb stores in-frame clones only, minus some. Of about 92,000 clones detected, over 75% appear once; the ten largest clones hold around 14%. Study-wide results and limits: TCR clonality showed no direct relationship with survival.

The chain joins TRBV21-1 to TRBJ2-3; the table's D call TRBD2 went unverified against the DNA. TRBV21-1 is shown as a pseudogene. The source of this sequence is a human donor with glioblastoma. The sequencing here drew on blood, taken before dendritic cell vaccination. CDR3 residues: CASSPGTSTDTQYF. The CDR3 nucleotides are TGTGCCAGCAGCCCGGGAACTAGCACAGATACGCAGTATTTT.